This T cell receptor beta chain was captured in a study of OX40 agonist ivuxolimab in advanced cancers. Concerning the study at large: Ivuxolimab was a fully human IgG2 agonistic monoclonal antibody targeting the costimulatory receptor OX40 (CD134). Intravenous ivuxolimab was administered to patients every 2 weeks at six dose levels: 0.01, 0.1, 0.3, 1.5, 3 and 10 mg/kg. Of the 50 to 55 patients in dose escalation, about 20 had hepatocellular carcinoma, some 15 had melanoma, 9 had renal cell carcinoma and 9 had head and neck cancer. The dose-escalation cohort was 80% to 90% male with a mean age of about 60 years, ranging from roughly 23 to 90. Patients were allowed to have had prior anti-PD-1, anti-PD-L1 or anti-CTLA-4 therapy, and 40% to 45% of the dose-escalation patients had previously received checkpoint inhibitors. Three dose-escalation patients achieved partial responses, one with hepatocellular carcinoma and two with cutaneous melanoma. Peripheral TCRbeta sequencing aimed to test whether ivuxolimab altered TCR sequence diversity and caused clonal T-cell expansion. The paper reports the monotherapy dose-escalation portion (N of about 56 patients) of the phase I ivuxolimab trial. The paper as a whole reports these results and caveats: Low levels of normalized T-cell clonal expansion were also seen in some patients who did not respond. In the 0.1-3.0 mg/kg groups, partial responders were among the patients with the lowest normalized peripheral clonal expansion, particularly in CD8+ T cells. At doses of 0.1 to 3.0 mg/kg, clonal expansion of both CD4+ and CD8+ blood T cells was observed from baseline to week 6. On average, CD8+ T cells showed more expanded clones than CD4+ T cells after ivuxolimab. Which antigens the clonally expanded peripheral T cells were specific for was not determined.

The CDR3 numbers 15 residues from cysteine through phenylalanine. This entry keeps only the CDR3 DNA: 45 bases, framed from base 1. Based on the germline V gene (reference sequence), the CDR1 and CDR2 sequences are LNHDA and SQIVND. V gives up 5 bases and J gives up 0 bases, and the segment between their germline ends measures 13 bases. Patients with autoimmune disease history or receiving systemic immunosuppression were excluded from the trial. Peripheral blood for TCR sequencing was collected from all dose cohorts at baseline, on cycle 4 day 1, and on cycle 7 day 1. Samples came from an open-label, multicenter, first-in-human phase I dose-escalation trial of ivuxolimab. Adults with locally advanced or metastatic head and neck squamous cell, hepatocellular, melanoma or renal cell carcinoma were enrolled in the trial. Before TCR sequencing, CD4+ T cells and CD8+ T cells from peripheral blood were sorted into separate populations.

In the case of this clone: Its antigen is still unknown. One base away there is no much larger clone; base qualities are not given.

For sequencing of the TCRbeta CDR3 region, genomic DNA was extracted from the sorted cells. The immunoSEQ Assay was used for sequencing of TCRbeta CDR3 regions. In TCRdb, the immuneACCESS table is reduced to in-frame sequences with V and J assigned. These tables do not hold every clone; where another copy was compared, an unresolved V gene accounts for under half, and the others remain unexplained. This sample lists some 100,000 clones; 90% were detected once. The ten top clones hold around 0.16% of the sample. The sample here was CD4+ or CD8+ T cells sorted from blood, taken in a trial of the OX40 agonist ivuxolimab. The chain links TRBV19 with TRBJ2-5, and the D gene may be TRBD2, 6 bases matching. The TCR sequence derives from an adult with an advanced solid tumor such as melanoma, head and neck, liver or kidney cancer. This receptor carries the CDR3 CASSWDSGYQETQYF. The nucleotides read TGTGCCAGTAGTTGGGACTCTGGGTACCAAGAGACCCAGTACTTC. Outside the CDR3, residues come from the reference TRBV19 and TRBJ2-5 proteins, so the full variable domain is: DGGITQSPKYLFRKEGQNVTLSCEQNLNHDAMYWYRQDPGQGLRLIYYSQIVNDFQKGDIAEGYSVSREKKESFPLTVTSAQKNPTAFYLCASSWDSGYQETQYFGPGTRLLVL.